The 21 T cell receptor beta chains in this list originate from one sample, sequenced in a study of T cell responses to AZD1222 COVID-19 vaccine. The protocol was immunoSEQ multiplex PCR, while the TCRdb copy is restricted to in-frame clones and leaves out a portion. The data show over 100,000 clones, over 75% seen once. This specimen consisted of peripheral blood, obtained on day 0 of AZD1222 vaccination. Receptors originate from an adult in good health.

The sample holds a few counts of this clone. The chain carries TRBV6-6 and TRBJ1-1; no clear D. CDR1 MNHNY and CDR2 SVGAGI come from the germline V gene (reference sequence). CDR3 length: 15 residues. V lost 6 bases and J lost 0, with 14 bases in between. The CDR3: CASSPSRVVNTEAFF. CDR3 nucleotides: TGTGCCAGCAGCCCCAGCCGGGTGGTGAACACTGAAGCTTTCTTT.

Worth noting for this clone: At one of its ends the junction is not consistent with the germline gene, which may arise from a read error. The CDR3 reads CASSGRLGSTNF. In DNA, the CDR3 is TGTGCCAGCAGCGGGCGTTTAGGGAGCACGAACTTT. J is TRBJ1-4 and V is TRBV2; D is unresolved. The CDR3 consists of 12 residues. Germline V gene lookup returns CDR1 SNHLY and CDR2 FYNNEI. Together with reference TRBV2 and TRBJ1-4, the CDR3 gives the full variable domain: EPEVTQTPSHQVTQMGQEVILRCVPISNHLYFYWYRQILGQKVEFLVSFYNNEISEKSEIFDDQFSVERPDGSNFTLKIRSTKLEDSAMYFCASSGRLGSTNFGSGTQLSVL.

This chain joins TRBV5-1 and TRBJ1-1, with D possibly matching TRBD1 (6 bases). The CDR3 spans 17 residues. The V end lost 2 bases, the J end lost 0 bases, and 17 bases lay between the germline ends. Germline loops: CDR1 SGHRS, CDR2 YFSETQ. The CDR3 sequence is CASSFLGGSTLNTEAFF. Here the CDR3 DNA reads TGCGCCAGCAGCTTCCTGGGGGGCTCTACTTTGAACACTGAAGCTTTCTTT.

The V call is TRBV3-1 (or the pseudogene TRBV3-2), the J call TRBJ2-3, with 7 bases lining up with TRBD1. J was trimmed by 0 bases and V by 10 bases; bases with no gene match: 7. The length of the CDR3 is 14 residues. Germline V gene lookup returns CDR1 LGHDT and CDR2 YNNKEL (reference sequence). This chain's CDR3 is CATRRGTSTDTQYF. In nucleotides, the CDR3 is TGTGCCACCCGCAGGGGGACGAGCACAGATACGCAGTATTTT.

The CDR3 loop reads CASSKLYPSYEQYF. Written as DNA, the CDR3 is TGTGCCAGCAGTAAGCTATACCCAAGTTACGAGCAGTACTTC. The V and J genes are TRBV27 and TRBJ2-7, with unresolved D. The germline CDR1 and CDR2 sequences are MNHEY and SMNVEV (reference sequence). V lost 5 bases to trimming and J lost 4 bases, with 15 bases between them. This CDR3 spans 14 amino acids.

The genes are TRBV5-1 and TRBJ1-2, with 8 nucleotides matching TRBD1. The CDR3 is 14 amino acids. The V segment lost 4 bases and the J segment 4 bases; nucleotides outside the gene matches: 6. Per germline, CDR1 SGHRS and CDR2 YFSETQ. The CDR3 sequence: CASSLTGGLYGYTF. As DNA, the CDR3 is TGCGCCAGCAGCCTAACAGGGGGGCTCTATGGCTACACCTTC.

The chain uses TRBV10-1 and TRBJ1-3; D unresolved. Germline V CDR1 and CDR2: WNHNN, SYGVQD (reference sequence). CDR3 length equals 14 residues. Trimming removed 5 bases from V and 0 bases from J, with 8 bases in between. The CDR3 sequence is CASSLGGSGNTIYF. The CDR3 nucleotides read TGCGCCAGCAGTCTCGGCGGCTCTGGAAACACCATATATTTT.

The gene calls are TRBV7-8 and TRBJ1-2; D call uncertain. This CDR3 has 15 residues. Trimming removed 7 bases from V and 7 bases from J, with 22 bases in between. Germline CDR1 SGHVS, CDR2 FQNEAQ. CDR3 loop: CASNPWDFLEGGYTF. For the CDR3, the DNA is TGTGCCAGCAACCCGTGGGATTTCTTAGAAGGTGGCTACACCTTC.

The rearrangement joins TRBV7-9 to TRBJ1-5; TRBD1 agrees at 9 bases. CDR1 is SEHNR and CDR2 is FQNEAQ in the germline V gene (reference sequence). J lost 5 bases, V lost 3 bases, and 5 bases had no gene match. CDR3 length: 15 residues. For the CDR3, the DNA is TGTGCCAGCAGCTTGACGACAGGGGGTGATCAGCCCCAGCATTTT. Its protein product is CASSLTTGGDQPQHF.

This chain links TRBV2 with TRBJ1-6, with TRBD1 identical over 7 bases. V lost 10 bases to trimming and J lost 9 bases; unmatched junction nucleotides: 3. CDR3 length: 11 amino acids. Germline-derived CDR1 and CDR2 are SNHLY and FYNNEI. The CDR3 DNA reads as TGTGCCACTTCAGGGGGTTCACCCCTCCACTTT. This gives the protein CATSGGSPLHF.

V usage is TRBV7-6 and J usage is TRBJ1-2; D unresolved. The CDR3 is made up of 15 amino acids. The V gene's germline CDR1 is SGHVS and CDR2 FNYEAQ. V lost 3 bases and J 6 bases, leaving 17 bases between the germline ends. DNA of the CDR3: TGTGCCAGCAGCTTGTACGGGGAGCGGAGCGATGGCTACACCTTC. As protein: CASSLYGERSDGYTF.

This chain links TRBV6-5 with TRBJ1-1; D gene unclear. This CDR3 region has 15 residues. With 6 bases removed from V and 1 base from J, the gap between germline ends came to 15 bases. Germline CDR1 reads MNHEY; CDR2 reads SVGAGI. The CDR3 loop is CASRWSQYQNTEAFF. The DNA of the CDR3 is TGTGCCAGCAGGTGGTCACAATATCAGAACACTGAAGCTTTCTTT.

The gene calls are TRBV15 and TRBJ1-1; no clear D. Between the trimmed V and J ends, which lost 0 bases and 8 bases, there was a span of 16 bases. The CDR3 totals 15 residues. Germline loops: CDR1 LNHNV, CDR2 YYDKDF (reference sequence). The CDR3 coding sequence is TGTGCCACCAGCAGAGATTTTTGGCAGGCCGAGGAAGCTTTCTTT. This codes for CATSRDFWQAEEAFF. Filled out from reference TRBV15 and TRBJ1-1, the complete variable domain reads DAMVIQNPRYQVTQFGKPVTLSCSQTLNHNVMYWYQQKSSQAPKLLFHYYDKDFNNEADTPDNFQSRRPNTSFCFLDIRSPGLGDTAMYLCATSRDFWQAEEAFFGQGTRLTVV.

CDR3 amino acids: CASSRDNLVETQYF. Here the CDR3 DNA reads TGTGCCAGCAGCCGCGACAATTTGGTGGAGACCCAGTACTTC. The J gene is TRBJ2-5, the V gene TRBV7-9; no reliable D call. Trimming cost V 5 bases and J 5 bases, with 15 bases left between them. Germline CDR1 SEHNR, CDR2 FQNEAQ (reference sequence). The CDR3 totals 14 residues.

This sequence joins TRBV11-2 and TRBJ1-3; D remains unclear. Between the trimmed V and J ends, which lost 7 bases and 1 base, there was a span of 5 bases. Germline CDR1 is SGHAT and CDR2 is FQNNGV. This CDR3 spans 12 amino acids. The CDR3 here is CASTLSGNTIYF. CDR3 nucleotide sequence: TGTGCCAGCACCCTATCTGGAAACACCATATATTTT.

This clone was seen a single time. The rearrangement uses TRBV19 and TRBJ2-2; perhaps TRBD1 as D (6 bases). The germline V and J ends were trimmed by 1 base and 8 bases, with 14 bases remaining between them. Germline CDR1 and CDR2: LNHDA and SQIVND (reference sequence). The CDR3 runs to 15 residues. The CDR3: CASSIARTAGGELFF. The DNA for the CDR3 is TGTGCCAGTAGTATAGCCCGGACAGCTGGAGGGGAGCTGTTTTTT.

This clone was seen only once. This sequence joins TRBV5-6 and TRBJ2-7; 7 nucleotides agree with TRBD1. Germline V CDR1 and CDR2: SGHDT, YYEEEE. The length of the CDR3 is 15 residues. Unmatched junction bases numbered 9, after V lost 4 bases and J lost 2 bases. For the CDR3, the DNA is TGTGCCAGCAGCCCAGTTGCCGGGACAGCCTACGAGCAGTACTTC. As protein: CASSPVAGTAYEQYF.

The chain employs TRBV12-5 and TRBJ2-3; tentative D call: TRBD1 (6 bases). CDR1 LGHNT and CDR2 FRNRAP come from the germline V gene. V lost 6 bases to trimming and J lost 4 bases, with 14 bases between them. The CDR3 is made up of 14 amino acids. This chain's CDR3 is CASGWGTRSDTQYF. The CDR3 coding sequence is TGTGCTAGTGGCTGGGGGACACGGTCAGATACGCAGTATTTT.

The genes are TRBV10-1 and TRBJ1-6, with D perhaps matching TRBD1 (5 bases). Germline CDR1 reads WNHNN; CDR2 reads SYGVQD (reference sequence). The CDR3 is made up of 16 amino acids. V was clipped by 3 bases and J by 7 bases, with 16 bases between them. For the CDR3, the DNA is TGCGCCAGCAGTGACAGCGTCGGGGGTGGGAATTCACCCCTCCACTTT. This codes for CASSDSVGGGNSPLHF.

V and J are TRBV4-3 and TRBJ1-3, with D perhaps matching TRBD1 (6 bases). Germline V gene lookup returns CDR1 LGHNA and CDR2 YSLEER. CDR3 length: 16 residues. With 6 bases removed from V and 3 bases from J, the gap between germline ends came to 18 bases. This CDR3 reads CASSLTSGANGNTIYF. DNA for the CDR3: TGCGCCAGCAGTCTCACCTCAGGGGCGAATGGAAACACCATATATTTT.

In its sample, this clone was seen once. The V call is TRBV5-1, the J call TRBJ2-7; D not resolved. Trimming removed 3 bases from V and 0 bases from J, with 10 bases in between. Germline assignment: CDR1 SGHRS and CDR2 YFSETQ. CDR3 size: 14 residues. The chain's CDR3 is CASSSVQSSYEQYF. DNA of the CDR3: TGCGCCAGCAGCTCGGTACAGAGCTCCTACGAGCAGTACTTC.